The 9 T cell receptor beta chains below all came from one sample that was sequenced in a study of blood T cell repertoires in COVID-19. Produced via immunoSEQ multiplex PCR; TCRdb's table is partial and in-frame only. Among under 20,000 clones listed, about 81% were seen once. What was sequenced was peripheral blood. The receptors were gathered from a man between 60 and 70 years old with acute or convalescent COVID-19.

The chain is built from TRBV4-1 and TRBJ2-5; 7 bases are shared with TRBD1. J was trimmed by 5 bases and V by 4 bases; bases with no gene match: 10. CDR3 length: 15 amino acids. CDR1 is MGHRA, CDR2 YSYEKL, per germline. The CDR3 loop reads CASSPSDRWGETQYF. CDR3 DNA: TGCGCCAGCAGCCCCTCGGACAGGTGGGGGGAGACCCAGTACTTC.

This chain joins TRBV10-3 and TRBJ2-5, with TRBD2 matching 11 bases. The CDR3 covers 14 residues. Looked up from germline, CDR1 is ENHRY and CDR2 is SYGVKD. The V segment lost 10 bases and the J segment 1 base; nucleotides outside the gene matches: 5. CDR3 bases: TGTGCCAGCCGACTAGCGGGGACCCAAGAGACCCAGTACTTC. Protein sequence: CASRLAGTQETQYF.

In its sample, this clone was seen once. This chain uses TRBV7-2 with TRBJ2-1; 9 bases map to TRBD2. V trimming: 4 bases; J trimming: 6 bases; junction bases outside the gene matches: 7. The CDR3 is 15 residues long. CDR1 is SGHTA and CDR2 is FQGNSA in the germline V gene. CDR3 coding DNA: TGTGCCAGCAGCTCCAGCGGGGGGTGGGGCAATGAGCAGTTCTTC. Protein: CASSSSGGWGNEQFF.

This clone was recorded once. The chain uses TRBV12-5 and TRBJ2-1; 8 bases line up with TRBD1. The CDR3 totals 15 residues. Germline V gene data show CDR1 as LGHNT and CDR2 as FRNRAP. Germline trimming cut 6 bases from V and 0 bases from J; bases unmatched to any gene: 4. CDR3 protein: CASGPGTGSYNEQFF. The DNA of the CDR3 is TGTGCTAGTGGCCCCGGGACAGGCTCCTACAATGAGCAGTTCTTC.

The chain uses TRBV12-2 and TRBJ2-7; the table's D call, TRBD2, was not checked against the DNA. TRBV12-2 is listed as a pseudogene. The CDR3 length is 11 residues. CDR3 nucleotides: TGTGCAAGTCGCTCCTACTACGAGCAGTACTTC. Encoded protein: CASRSYYEQYF.

This clone showed up just once. CDR3 protein: CASSVNPGQYQPQHF. The CDR3 coding sequence is TGTGCCAGCAGCGTAAATCCGGGACAATATCAGCCCCAGCATTTT. The rearrangement joins TRBV6-5 to TRBJ1-5; tentative D call: TRBD1 (6 bases). V gave up 6 bases and J gave up 5 bases, with 17 bases separating them. Germline loops: CDR1 MNHEY, CDR2 SVGAGI. The CDR3 is 15 amino acids.

The chain employs TRBV18 and TRBJ1-2; 7 nucleotides agree with TRBD1. This CDR3 is built from 15 residues. Germline V gives CDR1 KGHSH, CDR2 LQKENI. The trim removed 2 bases at V and 0 bases at J, leaving 3 bases unmatched. This CDR3 reads CASSPAGQTNYGYTF. The CDR3 region has the DNA TGTGCCAGCTCACCAGCGGGACAGACTAACTATGGCTACACCTTC.

V is TRBV4-1 and J is TRBJ1-5; the match to TRBD1 covers 7 bases. CDR3 length: 13 residues. Trimming cost V 6 bases and J 7 bases; bases outside gene matches: 6. Germline V gene sequence: CDR1 MGHRA, CDR2 YSYEKL. The CDR3 DNA is TGCGCCAGCAGTTCCGACAGGGAACAGCCCCAGCATTTT. This sequence encodes CASSSDREQPQHF.

This chain links TRBV2 with TRBJ1-1; the D is unclear. The germline V gene encodes CDR1 SNHLY and CDR2 FYNNEI. The CDR3 length is 14 residues. V was pared by 8 bases and J by 5 bases, with 18 bases between. CDR3 in DNA: TGTGCCAGCGCCATCGGCAGCGACGTAACTGAAGCTTTCTTT. Its protein is CASAIGSDVTEAFF. The whole variable domain, filled in from reference TRBV2 and TRBJ1-1, reads EPEVTQTPSHQVTQMGQEVILRCVPISNHLYFYWYRQILGQKVEFLVSFYNNEISEKSEIFDDQFSVERPDGSNFTLKIRSTKLEDSAMYFCASAIGSDVTEAFFGQGTRLTVV.